Presented here are 26 T cell receptor beta chains from one specimen sequenced in a study of blood T cell repertoires in COVID-19. TCRdb's table, derived via immunoSEQ multiplex PCR, lists solely in-frame clones and lacks some. The sample yields 390,000 or so clones, more than 80% seen once. Sequencing used peripheral blood. The source is a woman aged 25 to 39 with active or convalescent COVID-19.

V is TRBV5-1 and J is TRBJ1-6; no clear D. This CDR3 spans 16 amino acids. CDR1 SGHRS and CDR2 YFSETQ come from the germline V gene. Trimming took 0 bases from V and 9 from J, leaving 16 bases between them. The CDR3: CASSLAGGFWGSPLHF. The DNA for the CDR3 is TGCGCCAGCAGCTTGGCCGGCGGGTTTTGGGGTTCACCCCTCCACTTT.

V gene TRBV6-4 combines with J gene TRBJ1-6, with 7 bases fitting TRBD1. Germline CDR1 reads MRHNA; CDR2 reads SNTAGT. This CDR3 has 17 residues. Trimming at V came to 3 bases and at J to 4 bases, leaving 9 bases not matched to a gene. In DNA, the CDR3 is TGTGCCAGCAGTGAGGGATCGGCAGGGGGTTATAATTCACCCCTCCACTTT. Translating it yields CASSEGSAGGYNSPLHF.

This sequence joins TRBV9 and TRBJ2-1; D is possibly TRBD2 (6 bases). V dropped 2 bases and J dropped 7 bases, with 25 bases sitting between them. CDR1 is SGDLS and CDR2 is YYNGEE in the germline V gene. The length of the CDR3 is 18 residues. CDR3 bases: TGTGCCAGCAGCGTCGGCTCCATACTAGCCTCCCGGGGGAATGAGCAGTTCTTC. Translated: CASSVGSILASRGNEQFF.

The chain is built from TRBV10-2 and TRBJ1-2; D might be TRBD1 (5 bases). The CDR3 sequence is 12 residues long. The germline CDR1 and CDR2 sequences are WSHSY and SAAADI. V was clipped by 6 bases and J by 4 bases, with 9 bases between them. The CDR3 sequence: CASRQDAYGYTF. The CDR3 DNA reads TGCGCCAGCAGACAGGATGCCTATGGCTACACCTTC.

This clone was counted once. A read error may account for a junction end that differs from germline. J is TRBJ2-7 and V is TRBV7-9; tentatively, D is TRBD1 (5 bases). CDR1 and CDR2 from the germline V gene are SEHNR and FQNEAQ (reference sequence). The CDR3 runs 12 residues. The CDR3 nucleotides read TGTGCCAGCAGCTTAGAAAGGTCAGGGTTTTGGTTC. Translated: CASSLERSGFWF.

The CDR3 reads CASSVGLTGTDTEAFF. CDR3 DNA sequence: TGTGCCAGCAGCGTTGGGTTGACAGGGACCGACACTGAAGCTTTCTTT. The V gene is TRBV5-6, the J gene TRBJ1-1; 7 nucleotides agree with TRBD1. V dropped 4 bases and J dropped 3; count of bases not matched to a gene: 12. Germline V gene data show CDR1 as SGHDT and CDR2 as YYEEEE. This CDR3 has 16 residues.

The chain links TRBV3-1 (or the pseudogene TRBV3-2) to TRBJ2-3, with D maybe TRBD2 (5 bases). The length of the CDR3 is 16 residues. Trimming stripped 5 bases from V and 4 bases from J, with 19 bases between. The germline V gene has CDR1 LGHDT and CDR2 YNNKEL (reference sequence). The CDR3 region is CASSDPRLAKPDTQYF. For the CDR3, the DNA is TGTGCCAGCAGCGACCCCCGATTAGCGAAGCCAGATACGCAGTATTTT.

The chain uses TRBV10-1 and TRBJ2-1; D perhaps matches TRBD2 (5 bases). This CDR3 is built from 13 residues. Germline CDR1 reads WNHNN; CDR2 reads SYGVQD (reference sequence). Trimming took off 3 bases at V and 9 bases at J, with 12 bases between the two ends. CDR3 loop: CASSEGPRAEQFF. The DNA for the CDR3 is TGCGCCAGCAGTGAAGGCCCGAGGGCTGAGCAGTTCTTC.

The chain has TRBV6-5 and TRBJ2-5; 8 positions match TRBD2. This CDR3 is built from 16 residues. Germline V gene data show CDR1 as MNHEY and CDR2 as SVGAGI. V lost 0 bases and J lost 4; bases outside the gene matches: 7. The CDR3 DNA reads TGTGCCAGCAGTTACTCGAGAGCGGGGGCAGCAGAGACCCAGTACTTC. It yields the protein CASSYSRAGAAETQYF.

The chain couples TRBV3-1 (or the pseudogene TRBV3-2) to TRBJ1-1; no clear D. CDR3 length: 11 residues. Trimming pared 11 bases from V and 4 bases from J, leaving 11 bases between. Per the germline V gene, CDR1 is LGHDT and CDR2 is YNNKEL (reference sequence). The CDR3 DNA follows: TGTGCCTGCTCGGAGGGCACTGAAGCTTTCTTT. Its protein is CACSEGTEAFF.

J is TRBJ1-5 and V is TRBV27; unclear D gene. The V gene's germline CDR1 is MNHEY and CDR2 SMNVEV (reference sequence). Trimming pared 5 bases from V and 4 bases from J, leaving 18 bases between. CDR3 length: 16 residues. In DNA form, the CDR3 reads TGTGCCAGCAGTCCCCAGACGGTCACAGCTAATCAGCCCCAGCATTTT. Protein sequence: CASSPQTVTANQPQHF.

The chain recombines TRBV7-2 with TRBJ2-2; TRBD1 matches 10 bases. CDR3 length equals 18 residues. The J segment lost 2 bases and the V segment lost 4 bases, leaving 10 bases of the junction unmatched. Germline loops: CDR1 SGHTA, CDR2 FQGNSA. CDR3 in DNA: TGTGCCAGCAGCTCCCAGACAGGGGGCGACTTTAACACCGGGGAGCTGTTTTTT. This translates into CASSSQTGGDFNTGELFF.

This chain uses TRBV20-1 with TRBJ2-5, with D unclear. The V gene's germline CDR1 is DFQATT and CDR2 SNEGSKA (reference sequence). Trimming stripped 3 bases from V and 5 bases from J, with 4 bases between. The CDR3 extends over 10 amino acids. CDR3 DNA: TGCAGTGCTAGTCTTGAGACCCAGTACTTC. As protein: CSASLETQYF.

The V call is TRBV5-8, the J call TRBJ1-6; possibly TRBD1 for D (6 bases). The CDR3 consists of 16 residues. CDR1 SGHTS and CDR2 YDEGEE come from the germline V gene. Trimming pared 1 base from V and 15 bases from J, leaving 23 bases between. The CDR3 DNA follows: TGTGCCAGCAGCTTGCTACTCGTTGTAGACAGGCAGGACCTCCACTTT. It codes for CASSLLLVVDRQDLHF.

The CDR3 sequence is CASSIAGDGVTQYF. In nucleotides, the CDR3 is TGTGCCAGTAGTATAGCAGGGGACGGAGTTACGCAGTATTTT. The J gene is TRBJ2-3, the V gene TRBV19, with D possibly being TRBD1 (6 bases). CDR1 LNHDA and CDR2 SQIVND come from the germline V gene (reference sequence). CDR3 length equals 14 residues. Trimming pared 1 base from V and 8 bases from J, leaving 13 bases between.

V gene TRBV5-6 combines with J gene TRBJ2-3; D is unclear. The CDR3 is made up of 12 amino acids. Trimming shortened V by 4 bases and J by 0 bases, and 3 bases separated the two germline ends. CDR1 is SGHDT and CDR2 is YYEEEE in the germline V gene. CDR3 coding DNA: TGTGCCAGCAGCCTAAGCACAGATACGCAGTATTTT. This codes for CASSLSTDTQYF.

The V call is TRBV27, the J call TRBJ2-7, with a possible D match to TRBD1 (5 bases). V dropped 6 bases and J dropped 3 bases, with 27 bases sitting between them. From germline, CDR1 is MNHEY and CDR2 SMNVEV (reference sequence). This CDR3 has 18 amino acids. For the CDR3, the DNA is TGTGCCAGCAGCCCCAATGGGGTCACAGGTACCATGGACTACGAGCAGTACTTC. It specifies CASSPNGVTGTMDYEQYF.

This clone appeared once. This chain joins TRBV5-6 and TRBJ2-2, with 7 bases lining up with TRBD1. Germline lookup yields CDR1 SGHDT and CDR2 YYEEEE. The CDR3 is made up of 17 amino acids. V lost 4 bases to trimming and J lost 6 bases; unmatched junction nucleotides: 15. The CDR3 here is CASSPAAQTGAAGELFF. The CDR3 DNA reads as TGTGCCAGCAGCCCCGCCGCCCAAACAGGGGCCGCCGGGGAGCTGTTTTTT.

The V and J genes are TRBV2 and TRBJ2-3, with 9 bases lining up with TRBD2. Germline CDR1 is SNHLY and CDR2 is FYNNEI. J lost 5 bases, V lost 2 bases, and 8 bases had no gene match. CDR3 length: 16 residues. In DNA, the CDR3 is TGTGCCAGCAGTGAATCGAGCGGGGGGATGGGAGATACGCAGTATTTT. It encodes CASSESSGGMGDTQYF.

V usage is TRBV4-1 and J usage is TRBJ2-1, with 8 bases fitting TRBD2. The CDR3 runs 17 residues. The ends lost 0 bases at V and 4 bases at J; junction bases unmatched: 8. Germline-derived CDR1 and CDR2 are MGHRA and YSYEKL. CDR3 sequence reads: CASSQDSGSGSYNEQFF. The CDR3 nucleotides read TGCGCCAGCAGCCAAGACTCTGGCAGCGGGAGTTACAATGAGCAGTTCTTC.

The chain employs TRBV2 and TRBJ1-2; D is possibly TRBD1 (6 bases). This CDR3 region has 13 residues. CDR1 is SNHLY and CDR2 is FYNNEI in the germline V gene. Trimming pared 2 bases from V and 4 bases from J, leaving 8 bases between. CDR3 residues: CASSETGLYGYTF. CDR3 in DNA: TGTGCCAGCAGTGAAACAGGGCTCTATGGCTACACCTTC.

V usage is TRBV24-1 and J usage is TRBJ1-2, with TRBD1 matching 7 bases. Losses at the gene ends were 10 bases for V and 6 bases for J; bases not matched to a gene: 4. Germline CDR1 is KGHDR and CDR2 is SFDVKD. The CDR3 runs 11 residues. CDR3 region: CATSGTDGYTF. In nucleotides, the CDR3 is TGTGCCACATCAGGGACAGATGGCTACACCTTC.

This clone was found a few times. This chain uses TRBV5-1 with TRBJ1-1, with 10 bases matching TRBD1. The CDR3 length is 17 residues. Germline CDR1 and CDR2: SGHRS and YFSETQ. The trim removed 4 bases at V and 3 bases at J, leaving 12 bases unmatched. DNA of the CDR3: TGCGCCAGCAGCCCACCCGGACAGGGGGACCGGCACACTGAAGCTTTCTTT. Protein product: CASSPPGQGDRHTEAFF.

The chain links TRBV7-9 to TRBJ1-1; TRBD1 matches 7 bases. Germline-derived CDR1 and CDR2 are SEHNR and FQNEAQ (reference sequence). The CDR3 runs to 14 residues. J gave up 3 bases and V 5 bases, and 6 bases lay outside the gene matches. The CDR3 nucleotides read TGTGCCAGCAGCGTTACCCAGGGGGACACTGAAGCTTTCTTT. Its translation: CASSVTQGDTEAFF. Combining the CDR3 with reference TRBV7-9 and TRBJ1-1 gives the whole variable domain DTGVSQNPRHKITKRGQNVTFRCDPISEHNRLYWYRQTLGQGPEFLTYFQNEAQLEKSRLLSDRFSAERPKGSFSTLEIQRTEQGDSAMYLCASSVTQGDTEAFFGQGTRLTVV.

This sequence joins TRBV6-1 and TRBJ2-2; the D gene is possibly TRBD2 (6 bases). This CDR3 region has 14 residues. The germline CDR1 and CDR2 sequences are MNHNS and SASEGT. V was clipped by 0 bases and J by 6 bases, with 8 bases between them. Written as DNA, the CDR3 is TGTGCCAGCAGTGAAGCAGGAGGGTCCGGGGAGCTGTTTTTT. Translating gives CASSEAGGSGELFF.

The rearrangement links TRBV10-3 to TRBJ2-1; D is ambiguous. The CDR3 has 15 amino acids. V was trimmed by 3 bases and J by 8 bases, leaving 17 bases between them. CDR1 is ENHRY, CDR2 SYGVKD, per germline. The CDR3 DNA reads TGTGCCATCAGTGACGACTGGGTTGGTGTGGATGAGCAGTTCTTC. Translation gives CAISDDWVGVDEQFF.